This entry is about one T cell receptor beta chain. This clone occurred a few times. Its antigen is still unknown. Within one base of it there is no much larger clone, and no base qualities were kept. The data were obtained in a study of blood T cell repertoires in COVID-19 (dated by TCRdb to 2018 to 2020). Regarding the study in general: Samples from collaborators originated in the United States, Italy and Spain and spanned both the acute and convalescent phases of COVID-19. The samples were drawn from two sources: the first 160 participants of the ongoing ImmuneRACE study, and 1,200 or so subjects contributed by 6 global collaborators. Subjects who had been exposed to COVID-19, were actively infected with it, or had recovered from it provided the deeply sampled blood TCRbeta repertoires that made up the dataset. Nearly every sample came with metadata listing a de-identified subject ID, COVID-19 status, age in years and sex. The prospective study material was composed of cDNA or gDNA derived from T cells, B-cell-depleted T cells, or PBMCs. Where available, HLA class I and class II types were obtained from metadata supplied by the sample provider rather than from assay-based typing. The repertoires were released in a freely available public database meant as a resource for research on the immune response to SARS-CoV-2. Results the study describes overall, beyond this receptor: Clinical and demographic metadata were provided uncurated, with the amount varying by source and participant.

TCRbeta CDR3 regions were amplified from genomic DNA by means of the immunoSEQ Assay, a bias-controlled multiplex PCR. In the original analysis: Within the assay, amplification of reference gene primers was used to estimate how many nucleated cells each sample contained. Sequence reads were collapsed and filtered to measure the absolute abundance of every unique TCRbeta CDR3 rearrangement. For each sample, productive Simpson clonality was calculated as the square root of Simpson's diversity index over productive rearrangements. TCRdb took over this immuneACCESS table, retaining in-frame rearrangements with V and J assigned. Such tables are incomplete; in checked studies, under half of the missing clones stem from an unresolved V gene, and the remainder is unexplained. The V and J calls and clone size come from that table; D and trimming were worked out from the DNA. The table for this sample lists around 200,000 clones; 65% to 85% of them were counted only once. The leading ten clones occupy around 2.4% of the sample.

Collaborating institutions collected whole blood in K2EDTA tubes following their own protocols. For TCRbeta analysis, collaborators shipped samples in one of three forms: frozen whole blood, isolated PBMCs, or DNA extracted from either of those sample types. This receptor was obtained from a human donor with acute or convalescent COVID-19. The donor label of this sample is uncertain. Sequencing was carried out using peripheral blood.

The bases read TGCGCCAGCAGCTTGGAAGGGGGATCCGGGGAGCTGTTTTTT. Translated, it gives CASSLEGGSGELFF. This receptor chain uses TRBV5-1 and TRBJ2-2; D gene: possibly TRBD1, on 6 matching bases. Reading the germline V gene gives CDR1 SGHRS and CDR2 YFSETQ. The CDR3 holds 14 amino acids from the cysteine to the phenylalanine. Only CDR3 DNA is held: 42 bases, read in frame from base 1. V sheds 0 bases and J sheds 6 bases, leaving 9 bases between their ends.